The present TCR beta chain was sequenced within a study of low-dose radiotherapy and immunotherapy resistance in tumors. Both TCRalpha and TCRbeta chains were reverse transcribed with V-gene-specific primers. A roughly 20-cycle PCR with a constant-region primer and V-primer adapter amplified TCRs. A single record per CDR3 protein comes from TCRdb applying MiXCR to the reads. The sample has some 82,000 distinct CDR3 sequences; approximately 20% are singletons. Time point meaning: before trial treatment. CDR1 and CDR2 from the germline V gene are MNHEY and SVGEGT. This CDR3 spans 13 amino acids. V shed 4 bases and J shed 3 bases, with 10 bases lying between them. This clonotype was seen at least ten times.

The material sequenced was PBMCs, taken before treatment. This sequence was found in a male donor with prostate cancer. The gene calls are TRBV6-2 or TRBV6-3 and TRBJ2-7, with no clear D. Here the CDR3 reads CASSFGGHYEQYF. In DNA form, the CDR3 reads TGTGCCAGCAGTTTCGGCGGCCACTACGAGCAGTACTTC.